Listed below are T cell receptor beta chains from one sample, sequenced in a study of OX40 agonist ivuxolimab in advanced cancers. This table comes from immunoSEQ multiplex PCR, and its TCRdb copy is limited to in-frame clones, with some not included. This sample has approximately 58,000 clones; around 93% occur once, and the top ten carry 0.35% to 0.55%. The source was CD4+ or CD8+ T cells sorted from blood, collected in a trial of the OX40 agonist ivuxolimab. These receptors all stem from an adult with an advanced solid tumor such as melanoma, head and neck, liver or kidney cancer. Both conserved end residues are part of each CDR3. A D gene is named only where the DNA matches it firmly. Rows may omit the clone size; those that give it use once, few, many or a size class.

abundance: NA; d_gene: TRBD1; v_gene: TRBV29-1; j_gene: TRBJ2-1; CDR3aa: CSVLRDSSYNEQFF; CDR3nt: TGCAGCGTGCTACGGGACAGTTCCTACAATGAGCAGTTCTTC
abundance: NA; d_gene: NA; v_gene: TRBV5-8; j_gene: TRBJ2-1; CDR3aa: CASSLGVGSGNYNEQFF; CDR3nt: TGTGCCAGCAGCTTGGGGGTAGGAAGCGGAAACTACAATGAGCAGTTCTTC
abundance: NA; d_gene: NA; v_gene: TRBV5-4; j_gene: TRBJ2-3; CDR3aa: CASSPDPQGSTDTQYF; CDR3nt: TGTGCCAGCAGCCCAGACCCCCAAGGTAGCACAGATACGCAGTATTTT
abundance: NA; d_gene: NA; v_gene: TRBV2; j_gene: TRBJ2-7; CDR3aa: CASGVLEGAYEQYF; CDR3nt: TGTGCCAGCGGTGTGTTGGAGGGTGCCTACGAGCAGTACTTC
abundance: NA; d_gene: NA; v_gene: TRBV5-5; j_gene: TRBJ2-5; CDR3aa: CASSFVTDQETQYF; CDR3nt: TGTGCCAGCAGCTTCGTTACAGACCAAGAGACCCAGTACTTC
abundance: once; d_gene: TRBD1; v_gene: TRBV6-4; j_gene: TRBJ2-1; CDR3aa: CASSRQGENEQFF; CDR3nt: TGTGCCAGCAGTAGACAGGGGGAGAATGAGCAGTTCTTC
abundance: NA; d_gene: TRBD1; v_gene: TRBV6-5; j_gene: TRBJ1-1; CDR3aa: CASRPWTGDEAFF; CDR3nt: TGTGCCAGCAGACCCTGGACAGGCGATGAAGCTTTCTTT
abundance: NA; d_gene: NA; v_gene: TRBV2; j_gene: TRBJ2-7; CDR3aa: CASSGLYEQYF; CDR3nt: TGTGCCAGCAGTGGTCTTTACGAGCAGTACTTC
abundance: NA; d_gene: NA; v_gene: TRBV5-1; j_gene: TRBJ2-7; CDR3aa: CASSLASVSYEQYF; CDR3nt: TGCGCCAGCAGCTTGGCTAGCGTTTCTTACGAGCAGTACTTC
abundance: NA; d_gene: NA; v_gene: TRBV20-1; j_gene: TRBJ2-1; CDR3aa: CSATTSTEQFF; CDR3nt: TGCAGTGCAACTACTAGTACAGAGCAGTTCTTC
abundance: NA; d_gene: TRBD1; v_gene: TRBV5-3; j_gene: TRBJ2-7; CDR3aa: CARSWTGDEQYF; CDR3nt: TGTGCCAGAAGCTGGACAGGGGACGAGCAGTACTTC
abundance: NA; d_gene: TRBD1; v_gene: TRBV27; j_gene: TRBJ2-7; CDR3aa: CASSGKRTGPYEQYF; CDR3nt: TGTGCCAGCAGCGGAAAAAGGACAGGTCCCTACGAGCAGTACTTC
abundance: NA; d_gene: TRBD2; v_gene: TRBV7-2; j_gene: TRBJ2-3; CDR3aa: CASSLQASGTDTQYF; CDR3nt: TGTGCCAGCAGCTTACAGGCTAGCGGTACAGATACGCAGTATTTT
abundance: once; d_gene: TRBD1; v_gene: TRBV6-5; j_gene: TRBJ1-6; CDR3aa: CASSPRGGESPLHF; CDR3nt: TGTGCCAGCAGCCCGAGAGGGGGCGAGTCACCCCTCCACTTT
abundance: NA; d_gene: NA; v_gene: TRBV7-5; j_gene: TRBJ2-7; CDR3aa: CVRSPVGAPSTYEQYF; CDR3nt: TGTGTCAGAAGCCCCGTGGGGGCGCCCAGTACCTACGAGCAGTACTTC
abundance: NA; d_gene: TRBD2; v_gene: TRBV12-5; j_gene: TRBJ2-7; CDR3aa: CASGSGQAGLAGDEQYF; CDR3nt: TGTGCTAGTGGTTCGGGACAGGCGGGACTAGCGGGAGACGAGCAGTACTTC
abundance: NA; d_gene: NA; v_gene: TRBV2; j_gene: TRBJ2-3; CDR3aa: CAGTRDSGTDTQYF; CDR3nt: TGTGCCGGCACGCGGGACTCTGGCACAGATACGCAGTATTTT
abundance: NA; d_gene: TRBD2; v_gene: TRBV6-5; j_gene: TRBJ2-7; CDR3aa: CASSYGLAPTYEQYF; CDR3nt: TGTGCCAGCAGTTACGGACTAGCGCCGACCTACGAGCAGTACTTC
abundance: NA; d_gene: TRBD2; v_gene: TRBV19; j_gene: TRBJ2-1; CDR3aa: CASSRTSGRHNNEQFF; CDR3nt: TGTGCCAGTAGTCGGACTAGCGGGAGACATAACAATGAGCAGTTCTTC
abundance: NA; d_gene: TRBD2; v_gene: TRBV18; j_gene: TRBJ2-2; CDR3aa: CASSPRNRLAATGELFF; CDR3nt: TGTGCCAGCTCACCACGAAACCGACTAGCGGCCACCGGGGAGCTGTTTTTT
abundance: NA; d_gene: TRBD1; v_gene: TRBV15; j_gene: TRBJ1-3; CDR3aa: CATSRDQGAGGNTIYF; CDR3nt: TGTGCCACCAGCAGAGACCAGGGGGCCGGCGGAAACACCATATATTTT
abundance: NA; d_gene: TRBD2; v_gene: TRBV5-6; j_gene: TRBJ2-3; CDR3aa: CASVSSGSSDTQYF; CDR3nt: TGTGCCTCGGTCTCTAGCGGGAGTTCAGATACGCAGTATTTT
abundance: NA; d_gene: TRBD2; v_gene: TRBV30; j_gene: TRBJ2-7; CDR3aa: CAWRSGRAYYEQYF; CDR3nt: TGTGCCTGGAGAAGCGGGAGGGCCTACTACGAGCAGTACTTC
abundance: NA; d_gene: NA; v_gene: TRBV9; j_gene: TRBJ1-1; CDR3aa: CASSVVTANTEAFF; CDR3nt: TGTGCCAGCAGCGTAGTTACAGCAAACACTGAAGCTTTCTTT
abundance: NA; d_gene: NA; v_gene: TRBV18; j_gene: TRBJ1-4; CDR3aa: CASSPEGLVGEKLFF; CDR3nt: TGTGCCAGCTCACCAGAGGGCTTGGTAGGGGAAAAACTGTTTTTT
abundance: NA; d_gene: TRBD2; v_gene: TRBV30; j_gene: TRBJ2-7; CDR3aa: CAWSARAAGGYEQYF; CDR3nt: TGTGCCTGGAGCGCCCGGGCCGCGGGGGGCTACGAGCAGTACTTC
abundance: NA; d_gene: NA; v_gene: TRBV27; j_gene: TRBJ1-2; CDR3aa: CASRWAGRGNYGYTF; CDR3nt: TGTGCCAGCAGATGGGCGGGCAGGGGCAACTATGGCTACACCTTC
abundance: once; d_gene: NA; v_gene: TRBV5-4; j_gene: TRBJ2-7; CDR3aa: CASSPDSKTYEQYF; CDR3nt: TGTGCCAGCAGCCCGGACAGCAAAACCTACGAGCAGTACTTC
abundance: NA; d_gene: NA; v_gene: TRBV25-1; j_gene: TRBJ2-3; CDR3aa: CASSARKGGGTDTQYF; CDR3nt: TGTGCCAGCAGTGCCAGGAAGGGTGGGGGCACAGATACGCAGTATTTT
abundance: NA; d_gene: NA; v_gene: TRBV27; j_gene: TRBJ2-7; CDR3aa: CASSSPSYEQYF; CDR3nt: TGTGCCAGCAGTTCGCCCTCCTACGAGCAGTACTTC
abundance: NA; d_gene: TRBD1; v_gene: TRBV4-2; j_gene: TRBJ2-1; CDR3aa: CASSQAAGQGIYNEQFF; CDR3nt: TGTGCCAGCAGCCAAGCGGCAGGACAGGGCATTTACAATGAGCAGTTCTTC
abundance: NA; d_gene: NA; v_gene: TRBV7-9; j_gene: TRBJ1-2; CDR3aa: CASSQGGGPGYGYTF; CDR3nt: TGTGCCAGCAGCCAGGGCGGGGGGCCAGGCTATGGCTACACCTTC
abundance: NA; d_gene: NA; v_gene: TRBV21-1; j_gene: TRBJ1-2; CDR3aa: CASSKAGISNYGYTF; CDR3nt: TGTGCCAGCAGCAAAGCGGGGATAAGTAACTATGGCTACACCTTC
abundance: NA; d_gene: NA; v_gene: TRBV19; j_gene: TRBJ2-7; CDR3aa: CASSIWSPGSNEQYF; CDR3nt: TGTGCCAGTAGTATTTGGTCTCCAGGGTCGAACGAGCAGTACTTC
abundance: NA; d_gene: NA; v_gene: TRBV7-9; j_gene: TRBJ1-3; CDR3aa: CASSLSGASNSGNTIYF; CDR3nt: TGTGCCAGCAGCTTAAGTGGGGCCAGCAACTCTGGAAACACCATATATTTT
abundance: NA; d_gene: NA; v_gene: TRBV21-1; j_gene: TRBJ1-2; CDR3aa: CASSAGGRAYGYTF; CDR3nt: TGTGCCAGCAGTGCAGGGGGCAGGGCCTATGGCTACACCTTC
abundance: NA; d_gene: NA; v_gene: TRBV5-4; j_gene: TRBJ2-1; CDR3aa: CASSPPTGRVYNEQFF; CDR3nt: TGTGCCAGCAGCCCCCCCACCGGGAGAGTATACAATGAGCAGTTCTTC
abundance: once; d_gene: NA; v_gene: TRBV7-2; j_gene: TRBJ1-1; CDR3aa: CASSLVGGNTEAFF; CDR3nt: TGTGCCAGCAGCTTAGTGGGGGGGAACACTGAAGCTTTCTTT
abundance: NA; d_gene: NA; v_gene: TRBV10-3; j_gene: TRBJ2-5; CDR3aa: CAIRQQETQYF; CDR3nt: TGTGCCATCAGACAGCAAGAGACCCAGTACTTC
abundance: NA; d_gene: TRBD1; v_gene: TRBV7-6; j_gene: TRBJ2-7; CDR3aa: CASSPGGGQGAYEQYF; CDR3nt: TGTGCCAGCAGCCCAGGCGGGGGACAGGGGGCTTACGAGCAGTACTTC
abundance: once; d_gene: NA; v_gene: TRBV27; j_gene: TRBJ1-4; CDR3aa: CASSFSTATNEKLFF; CDR3nt: TGTGCCAGCAGTTTCTCGACTGCAACTAATGAAAAACTGTTTTTT
abundance: NA; d_gene: TRBD2; v_gene: TRBV7-9; j_gene: TRBJ2-1; CDR3aa: CASSLEGLAGGNEQFF; CDR3nt: TGTGCCAGCAGCTTAGAGGGGCTAGCGGGGGGCAATGAGCAGTTCTTC
abundance: NA; d_gene: TRBD1; v_gene: TRBV10-3; j_gene: TRBJ1-1; CDR3aa: CAISNRQGAEAFF; CDR3nt: TGTGCCATCAGTAACAGACAGGGGGCCGAAGCTTTCTTT
abundance: NA; d_gene: NA; v_gene: TRBV19; j_gene: TRBJ1-2; CDR3aa: CASSMRDYGYTF; CDR3nt: TGTGCCAGTAGTATGAGGGACTATGGCTACACCTTC
abundance: NA; d_gene: TRBD2; v_gene: TRBV11-3; j_gene: TRBJ2-1; CDR3aa: CASSPGLAGGPYNEQFF; CDR3nt: TGTGCCAGCAGTCCGGGACTAGCGGGAGGTCCCTACAATGAGCAGTTCTTC